Described below is a single TCR beta chain sequence and its context. This specimen comes from a study of blood T cells in healthy people across ages. Between the trimmed V and J ends, which lost 0 bases and 9 bases, there was a span of 10 bases. Germline-derived CDR1 and CDR2 are SGHRS and YFSETQ. This CDR3 is 13 amino acids long. Sample-barcoded 5' priming and a J-beta primer mix drove a second PCR of about 6 to 11 cycles. Carrying 12 random nucleotides, a template-switch adaptor labeled each individual cDNA molecule. Using its own MiXCR run on the 5' RACE reads, TCRdb lists one record per CDR3 protein. The sample yields over a million distinct CDR3 sequences, approximately 39% seen once.

The V and J genes are TRBV5-1 and TRBJ1-5; D is uncertain. The source is a woman aged 18-29 years in good health. Sequenced material: blood. The CDR3 is CASSLDGSWPQHF. The CDR3 DNA follows: TGCGCCAGCAGCTTGGACGGTTCTTGGCCCCAGCATTTT.